Listed here are 26 T cell receptor beta chains from one sample, sequenced in a study of cytomegalovirus exposure and HLA in healthy donors. 13 Jbeta primers and 60 Vbeta primers were used for the PCR. The protocol was immunoSEQ multiplex PCR, while the TCRdb copy is restricted to in-frame clones and leaves out a portion. This sample carries roughly 130,000 clones, roughly 80% of them seen once, and the ten largest clones take approximately 2%. Input material: PBMCs. These receptors came from a woman in her 40s in good health and CMV-seropositive.

The chain carries TRBV9 and TRBJ2-1; TRBD1 matches at 7 bases. The germline V gene encodes CDR1 SGDLS and CDR2 YYNGEE. V was pared by 4 bases and J by 4 bases, with 2 bases of the junction left unmatched. The length of the CDR3 is 13 residues. Written as DNA, the CDR3 is TGTGCCAGCAGCCCGGGACAGTACAATGAGCAGTTCTTC. This codes for CASSPGQYNEQFF.

V and J are TRBV11-2 and TRBJ1-5, with D possibly being TRBD1 (5 bases). The CDR3 has 17 amino acids. With 2 bases removed from V and 1 base from J, the gap between germline ends came to 15 bases. The germline CDR1 and CDR2 sequences are SGHAT and FQNNGV. The CDR3 coding sequence is TGTGCCAGCAGCTTACTGCCAGGGTCTATAAGCAATCAGCCCCAGCATTTT. As protein: CASSLLPGSISNQPQHF. Full variable domain (missing parts from reference TRBV11-2 and TRBJ1-5): EAGVAQSPRYKIIEKRQSVAFWCNPISGHATLYWYQQILGQGPKLLIQFQNNGVVDDSQLPKDRFSAERLKGVDSTLKIQPAKLEDSAVYLCASSLLPGSISNQPQHFGDGTRLSIL.

The chain recombines TRBV2 with TRBJ1-5, with a weak D call TRBD1 (6 bases). The germline V and J ends were trimmed by 4 bases and 7 bases, with 11 bases remaining between them. Germline V lookup: CDR1 SNHLY, CDR2 FYNNEI. The CDR3 loop spans 13 amino acids. CDR3 sequence: CASSGDRRQPQHF. The CDR3 DNA reads TGTGCCAGCAGTGGCGACAGGCGGCAGCCCCAGCATTTT.

The J gene is TRBJ2-3, the V gene TRBV28; 9 positions agree with TRBD2. With 2 bases clipped from V and 1 base from J, the junction kept 28 bases outside the gene matches. Per the germline V gene, CDR1 is MDHEN and CDR2 is SYDVKM. The CDR3 extends over 24 amino acids. The CDR3 loop reads CASSLNPEGSKREVVGLGTDTQYF. The CDR3 DNA sequence: TGTGCCAGCAGTTTAAATCCCGAGGGGAGTAAGCGGGAGGTGGTGGGGTTAGGCACAGATACGCAGTATTTT.

The chain couples TRBV19 to TRBJ1-1; TRBD1 might be the D (6 bases). The CDR3 is 14 amino acids. Trimming shortened V by 7 bases and J by 3 bases, and 15 bases separated the two germline ends. CDR1 and CDR2 from the germline V gene are LNHDA and SQIVND (reference sequence). CDR3 sequence reads: CASKNPGGYTEAFF. CDR3 DNA sequence: TGTGCCAGTAAGAACCCGGGGGGCTACACTGAAGCTTTCTTT.

The chain recombines TRBV27 with TRBJ1-3; TRBD1 might be the D (5 bases). V lost 5 bases, J lost 5 bases, and 19 bases lay in between. The CDR3 is 16 amino acids. The germline CDR1 and CDR2 sequences are MNHEY and SMNVEV (reference sequence). Here the CDR3 reads CASSPGGQFGRNTIYF. In DNA, the CDR3 is TGTGCCAGCAGTCCGGGGGGTCAGTTTGGGAGAAACACCATATATTTT.

A few counts support this clone. The V call is TRBV10-3, the J call TRBJ1-1, with TRBD1 matching over 11 bases. This CDR3 is built from 19 residues. Germline loops: CDR1 ENHRY, CDR2 SYGVKD. Trimming at V came to 6 bases and at J to 1 base, leaving 16 bases not matched to a gene. The CDR3 loop is CAIRSADRGRRSANTEAFF. The CDR3 DNA sequence: TGTGCCATCAGAAGCGCGGACAGGGGGCGGCGGTCGGCGAACACTGAAGCTTTCTTT.

The rearrangement joins TRBV4-1 to TRBJ2-1; 7 nucleotides agree with TRBD2. This CDR3 is 16 amino acids long. The junction had 10 bases not matched to a gene; V was cut back by 4 bases and J by 4 bases. Germline CDR1 is MGHRA and CDR2 is YSYEKL. The CDR3 is CASSPSFSGLYNEQFF. Written as DNA, the CDR3 is TGCGCCAGCAGCCCGTCGTTTAGCGGGCTTTACAATGAGCAGTTCTTC.

The chain combines TRBV19 with TRBJ1-6; the D is unclear. The germline V gene has CDR1 LNHDA and CDR2 SQIVND (reference sequence). V was pared by 3 bases and J by 11 bases, with 14 bases between. The CDR3 runs 14 residues. The CDR3 DNA reads TGTGCCAGTAGTATGACGGCGGATCAACCACCCCTCCACTTT. Translated, it gives CASSMTADQPPLHF.

Turning to this clone: The sample holds other DNA sequences that translate to the same CDR3. This chain connects TRBV4-2 to TRBJ1-4, with D unclear. Germline CDR1 is LGHNA and CDR2 is YNFKEQ. Between the trimmed V and J ends, which lost 2 bases and 7 bases, there was a span of 17 bases. This CDR3 is 16 amino acids long. The CDR3 DNA reads as TGTGCCAGCAGCCAAACGATGCGGTCGTTTACTGAAAAACTGTTTTTT. Amino acids: CASSQTMRSFTEKLFF.

The rearrangement links TRBV6-5 to TRBJ2-7; 7 bases are shared with TRBD1. CDR3 length: 14 amino acids. The trim removed 6 bases at V and 5 bases at J, leaving 10 bases unmatched. Germline CDR1 MNHEY, CDR2 SVGAGI. The CDR3 is CASSRGQGGHEQYF. The CDR3 nucleotides read TGTGCCAGCAGCCGCGGGCAAGGGGGCCACGAGCAGTACTTC.

The genes are TRBV19 and TRBJ1-4; no clear D. Deletions cut 5 bases from V and 8 bases from J, with 12 bases between. Germline values: CDR1 LNHDA, CDR2 SQIVND (reference sequence). This CDR3 spans 13 amino acids. CDR3: CASSLTSGEKLFF. In DNA, the CDR3 is TGTGCCAGTAGTTTGACCTCCGGGGAAAAACTGTTTTTT.

The V gene is TRBV6-9, the J gene TRBJ2-2, with TRBD1 matching over 7 bases. The V segment lost 6 bases and the J segment 5 bases; nucleotides outside the gene matches: 15. The length of the CDR3 is 17 residues. CDR1 is MNHGY and CDR2 is SVAAGI in the germline V gene. The CDR3 region has the DNA TGTGCCAGCAGCTATACGGGACAGACACATTTTACCGGGGAGCTGTTTTTT. It translates to CASSYTGQTHFTGELFF.

The chain uses TRBV27 and TRBJ1-4; TRBD1 matches 7 bases. The CDR3 extends over 14 amino acids. V lost 10 bases, J lost 7 bases, and 12 bases stayed unmatched. The V gene's germline CDR1 is MNHEY and CDR2 SMNVEV (reference sequence). CDR3 sequence (DNA): TGTGCCACCCGAACACAGGGGCTCGGTGAAAAACTGTTTTTT. Translation gives CATRTQGLGEKLFF.

The CDR3 coding sequence is TGCGCCAGCAGCCCCCTTTTCGACAGGGACACTGAAGCTTTCTTT. As protein: CASSPLFDRDTEAFF. The chain employs TRBV4-1 and TRBJ1-1; 7 bases map to TRBD1. V lost 4 bases, J lost 3 bases, and 8 bases stayed unmatched. Germline V lookup: CDR1 MGHRA, CDR2 YSYEKL. This CDR3 comprises 15 residues.

This rearrangement joins TRBV4-3 to TRBJ1-2, with D perhaps matching TRBD1 (6 bases). CDR3 size: 14 residues. Trimming stripped 0 bases from V and 7 bases from J, with 12 bases between. Germline values: CDR1 LGHNA, CDR2 YSLEER. The CDR3 DNA reads as TGCGCCAGCAGCCAAGATGATTCCAGGGGTGGCTACACCTTC. Translation gives CASSQDDSRGGYTF.

The chain uses TRBV5-4 and TRBJ2-1; TRBD2 agrees at 16 bases. The length of the CDR3 is 16 residues. Trimming took 4 bases from V and 5 from J; bases not matched to a gene: 3. CDR1 and CDR2 from the germline V gene are SGHNT and YYREEE (reference sequence). CDR3 region: CASSAGTSGRDNEQFF. CDR3 coding DNA: TGTGCCAGCAGCGCCGGGACTAGCGGGAGGGACAATGAGCAGTTCTTC.

V usage is TRBV5-1 and J usage is TRBJ1-5; 9 nucleotides agree with TRBD1. Trimming removed 5 bases from V and 2 bases from J; junction bases left unmatched: 14. The CDR3 has 18 amino acids. The germline gives CDR1 SGHRS, CDR2 YFSETQ. CDR3 sequence (DNA): TGCGCCAGCAGTTCCTCTTCAGGGGACAGGGTCCGCAATCAGCCCCAGCATTTT. The encoded protein is CASSSSSGDRVRNQPQHF.

The chain combines TRBV6-1 with TRBJ1-2, with TRBD1 matching over 8 bases. V dropped 5 bases and J dropped 4; count of bases not matched to a gene: 3. The CDR3 loop spans 13 amino acids. Germline-derived CDR1 and CDR2 are MNHNS and SASEGT. This CDR3 reads CASSPGGSYGYTF. As DNA, the CDR3 is TGTGCCAGCAGTCCAGGGGGCAGCTATGGCTACACCTTC.

This chain joins TRBV6-5 and TRBJ1-5, with D maybe TRBD1 (5 bases). V was shortened by 6 bases and J by 5 bases, with 11 bases between the two germline ends. Germline V gene lookup returns CDR1 MNHEY and CDR2 SVGAGI. The CDR3 loop spans 13 amino acids. The CDR3 region is CASSLDRDQPQHF. CDR3 in DNA: TGTGCCAGCAGCCTCGACAGAGATCAGCCCCAGCATTTT.

The J gene is TRBJ1-5, the V gene TRBV19, with 7 nucleotides matching TRBD1. Trimming took 3 bases from V and 4 from J; bases not matched to a gene: 6. Germline V CDR1 and CDR2: LNHDA, SQIVND (reference sequence). The CDR3 loop spans 15 amino acids. CDR3: CASSMLGTANQPQHF. CDR3 DNA sequence: TGTGCCAGTAGTATGCTGGGGACAGCTAATCAGCCCCAGCATTTT.

The chain recombines TRBV2 with TRBJ1-2, with 7 bases fitting TRBD1. Germline trimming cut 5 bases from V and 1 base from J; bases unmatched to any gene: 1. The CDR3 consists of 13 residues. Germline V lookup: CDR1 SNHLY, CDR2 FYNNEI. CDR3 protein: CASSRDSNYGYTF. DNA of the CDR3: TGTGCCAGCAGTCGGGACAGTAACTATGGCTACACCTTC.

The J gene is TRBJ1-4, the V gene TRBV15, with 10 bases lining up with TRBD1. The germline V gene encodes CDR1 LNHNV and CDR2 YYDKDF (reference sequence). CDR3 size: 15 residues. V was pared by 3 bases and J by 7 bases, with 5 bases of the junction left unmatched. The CDR3: CATSRGQGPGEKLFF. DNA for the CDR3: TGTGCCACCAGCAGGGGACAGGGGCCTGGTGAAAAACTGTTTTTT.

The chain links TRBV28 to TRBJ2-6; 8 positions agree with TRBD2. In germline, CDR1 is MDHEN, CDR2 SYDVKM. This CDR3 is 19 amino acids long. Unmatched junction bases numbered 12, after V lost 5 bases and J lost 0 bases. CDR3 sequence: CASSPPGGEPSSGANVLTF. CDR3 nucleotides: TGTGCCAGCAGTCCGCCCGGGGGGGAGCCCTCCTCTGGGGCCAACGTCCTGACTTTC.

This clone has a handful of counts. The V and J genes are TRBV18 and TRBJ1-3, with 8 bases identical to TRBD1. V lost 2 bases and J lost 2; bases outside the gene matches: 5. The CDR3 is 16 amino acids. The germline gives CDR1 KGHSH, CDR2 LQKENI. In DNA, the CDR3 is TGTGCCAGCTCACCAGGACAGGGAGGCACTGGAAACACCATATATTTT. This translates into CASSPGQGGTGNTIYF.

This clone was detected a few times. V gene TRBV11-3 combines with J gene TRBJ2-2; D is uncertain. Germline CDR1 is SGHNT and CDR2 is YENEEA. The length of the CDR3 is 14 residues. The V and J ends lost 0 bases and 7 bases respectively, with 9 bases between them. The CDR3 reads CASSLDSTIGELFF. CDR3 coding DNA: TGTGCCAGCAGCTTAGACTCCACAATCGGGGAGCTGTTTTTT.